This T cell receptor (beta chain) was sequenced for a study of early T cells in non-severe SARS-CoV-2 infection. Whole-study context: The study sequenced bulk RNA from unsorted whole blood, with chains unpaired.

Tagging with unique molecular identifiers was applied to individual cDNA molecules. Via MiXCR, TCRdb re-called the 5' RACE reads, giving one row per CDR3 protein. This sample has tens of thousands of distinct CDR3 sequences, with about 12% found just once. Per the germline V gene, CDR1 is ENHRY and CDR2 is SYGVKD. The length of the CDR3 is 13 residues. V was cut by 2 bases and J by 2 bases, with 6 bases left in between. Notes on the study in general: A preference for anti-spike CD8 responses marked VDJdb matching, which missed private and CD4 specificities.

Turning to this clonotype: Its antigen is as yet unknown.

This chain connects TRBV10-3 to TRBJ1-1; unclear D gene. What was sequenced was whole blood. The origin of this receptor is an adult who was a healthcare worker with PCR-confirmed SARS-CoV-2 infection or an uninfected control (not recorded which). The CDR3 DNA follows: TGTGCCATCAGTGAGCCATTCAACACTGAAGCTTTCTTT. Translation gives CAISEPFNTEAFF.